Here is one TCR beta chain with its context. This record belongs to a study of T cell responses to AZD1222 COVID-19 vaccine. Per the germline V gene, CDR1 is KGHDR and CDR2 is SFDVKD. The CDR3 runs 15 residues. V trimming: 6 bases; J trimming: 2 bases; junction bases outside the gene matches: 7. Sequencing used immunoSEQ multiplex PCR; TCRdb keeps in-frame clones, though not all of them. The table records more than 100,000 clones, roughly nine tenths of them present only once. V gene TRBV24-1 combines with J gene TRBJ2-3, with 7 bases identical to TRBD2. The sequence came from an adult in good health. Sequences were derived from peripheral blood, sampled on day 0 of AZD1222 vaccination. CDR3 sequence reads: CATSRSGINTDTQYF. CDR3 DNA sequence: TGTGCCACCAGTAGAAGCGGGATAAACACAGATACGCAGTATTTT.